The 20 T cell receptor beta chains below all came from one sample that was sequenced in a study of cytomegalovirus exposure and HLA in healthy donors. PCR was performed using 60 Vbeta and 13 Jbeta primers. TCRdb keeps only in-frame clones here, not all; method: immunoSEQ multiplex PCR. The data hold some 190,000 clones, with 76% observed a single time. The material sequenced was PBMCs. The origin of the receptors is a man in his late teens or twenties in good health and CMV-seronegative.

The chain recombines TRBV9 with TRBJ2-5; TRBD2 is a possible D gene (6 bases). This CDR3 spans 13 amino acids. The germline V and J ends were trimmed by 3 bases and 2 bases, with 8 bases remaining between them. Germline CDR1 SGDLS, CDR2 YYNGEE. The DNA of the CDR3 is TGTGCCAGCAGCGGGACTATGCAAGAGACCCAGTACTTC. Encoded protein: CASSGTMQETQYF.

This clone was counted only a few times. The J gene is TRBJ2-7, the V gene TRBV28; D not certain. The CDR3 has 15 amino acids. Germline assignment: CDR1 MDHEN and CDR2 SYDVKM. V was clipped by 6 bases and J by 2 bases, with 17 bases between them. CDR3 nucleotides: TGTGCCAGCAGCACCACAGCATCATCTACCTACGAGCAGTACTTC. Translation gives CASSTTASSTYEQYF.

The chain employs TRBV5-1 and TRBJ2-7, with 11 bases aligning to TRBD1. This CDR3 region has 16 residues. Germline V gives CDR1 SGHRS, CDR2 YFSETQ. J was trimmed by 7 bases and V by 5 bases; bases with no gene match: 14. The CDR3 bases are TGCGCCAGCAGTTCCCCCCTAGGACAGGGGGCTTGGGAGCAGTACTTC. Encoded protein: CASSSPLGQGAWEQYF.

The genes are TRBV2 and TRBJ2-7, with TRBD1 as a possible D gene (6 bases). CDR1 SNHLY and CDR2 FYNNEI come from the germline V gene. The CDR3 is made up of 18 amino acids. V lost 6 bases, J lost 4 bases, and 28 bases lay in between. The DNA of the CDR3 is TGTGCCAGCAGCAATCACCTACCCGGAGTAGGACAGCGGTACGAGCAGTACTTC. Translated, it gives CASSNHLPGVGQRYEQYF.

The chain has TRBV4-1 and TRBJ1-1, with a weak D call TRBD1 (5 bases). V dropped 0 bases and J dropped 3 bases, with 17 bases sitting between them. The CDR3 totals 17 residues. Germline CDR1 MGHRA, CDR2 YSYEKL. CDR3 amino acids: CASSQEEAGWSDTEAFF. The CDR3 DNA sequence: TGCGCCAGCAGCCAAGAAGAGGCAGGGTGGTCTGACACTGAAGCTTTCTTT.

This clone was counted a few times. This chain connects TRBV6-5 to TRBJ2-7, with D possibly TRBD2 on 5 matching bases. This CDR3 has 14 residues. Trimming took off 4 bases at V and 2 bases at J, with 12 bases between the two ends. Germline V gene lookup returns CDR1 MNHEY and CDR2 SVGAGI. In DNA form, the CDR3 reads TGTGCCAGCAGTTCCTCCCCGGGGACCTACGAGCAGTACTTC. Encoded protein: CASSSSPGTYEQYF.

This clone was found once. The genes are TRBV13 and TRBJ2-3; the match to TRBD2 covers 14 bases. The ends lost 4 bases at V and 4 bases at J; junction bases unmatched: 4. The CDR3 runs to 16 residues. In germline, CDR1 is PRHDT, CDR2 FYEKMQ (reference sequence). Here the CDR3 reads CASSWGLAGDADTQYF. The CDR3 DNA follows: TGTGCCAGCAGCTGGGGACTAGCGGGAGACGCAGATACGCAGTATTTT.

Written as DNA, the CDR3 is TGTGCCAGCAGCTTGAATCGAGATAATGAAAAACTGTTTTTT. It translates to CASSLNRDNEKLFF. V is TRBV5-4 and J is TRBJ1-4; D not certain. V was clipped by 1 base and J by 4 bases, with 8 bases between them. Germline CDR1 reads SGHNT; CDR2 reads YYREEE (reference sequence). CDR3 length: 14 amino acids. The full variable domain, rest sourced from reference TRBV5-4 and TRBJ1-4, is ETGVTQSPTHLIKTRGQQVTLRCSSQSGHNTVSWYQQALGQGPQFIFQYYREEENGRGNFPPRFSGLQFPNYSSELNVNALELDDSALYLCASSLNRDNEKLFFGSGTQLSVL.

This clone was detected only a few times. The chain recombines TRBV6-5 with TRBJ2-2; D may be TRBD2 (6 bases). The CDR3 is made up of 15 amino acids. Germline-derived CDR1 and CDR2 are MNHEY and SVGAGI. With 5 bases removed from V and 4 bases from J, the gap between germline ends came to 14 bases. For the CDR3, the DNA is TGTGCCAGCAGTCCCTCGGGAGTGGGCACCGGGGAGCTGTTTTTT. Translated: CASSPSGVGTGELFF.

This chain uses TRBV28 with TRBJ2-1, with 9 nucleotides matching TRBD2. V shed 4 bases and J 7 bases; nucleotides not matched to a gene: 8. The germline gives CDR1 MDHEN, CDR2 SYDVKM. This CDR3 is 15 amino acids long. CDR3 coding DNA: TGTGCCAGCAGTTCTGAGGCTAGCGGGATAAATGAGCAGTTCTTC. It specifies CASSSEASGINEQFF. The full variable domain, its missing parts supplied by reference TRBV28 and TRBJ2-1, is DVKVTQSSRYLVKRTGEKVFLECVQDMDHENMFWYRQDPGLGLRLIYFSYDVKMKEKGDIPEGYSVSREKKERFSLILESASTNQTSMYLCASSSEASGINEQFFGPGTRLTVL.

The CDR3 loop reads CAWGTGKNYGYTF. CDR3 DNA sequence: TGTGCCTGGGGGACAGGGAAAAACTATGGCTACACCTTC. V and J are TRBV30 and TRBJ1-2; 9 nucleotides agree with TRBD1. Germline loops: CDR1 GTSNPN, CDR2 SVGIG (reference sequence). V lost 5 bases to trimming and J lost 2 bases; unmatched junction nucleotides: 3. The CDR3 is 13 residues long.

The V and J genes are TRBV30 and TRBJ2-5; maybe TRBD1 (5 bases). The CDR3 extends over 13 amino acids. V was cut by 7 bases and J by 2 bases, with 14 bases left in between. The germline CDR1 and CDR2 sequences are GTSNPN and SVGIG (reference sequence). CDR3 protein: CAYYPREQETQYF. The CDR3 region has the DNA TGTGCCTACTACCCCAGGGAACAAGAGACCCAGTACTTC. Full variable domain (outside the CDR3, taken from reference TRBV30 and TRBJ2-5): SQTIHQWPATLVQPVGSPLSLECTVEGTSNPNLYWYRQAAGRGLQLLFYSVGIGQISSEVPQNLSASRPQDRQFILSSKKLLLSDSGFYLCAYYPREQETQYFGPGTRLLVL.

This clone came up once. The chain couples TRBV5-1 to TRBJ2-1, with D perhaps matching TRBD2 (6 bases). This CDR3 has 16 amino acids. From germline, CDR1 is SGHRS and CDR2 YFSETQ. V shed 1 base and J shed 3 bases, with 14 bases lying between them. The CDR3 nucleotides read TGCGCCAGCAGCTTGCGGGAGTTATCGAACTACAATGAGCAGTTCTTC. Protein product: CASSLRELSNYNEQFF.

The rearrangement joins TRBV18 to TRBJ2-7, with 8 bases aligning to TRBD2. Trimming at V came to 3 bases and at J to 9 bases, leaving 10 bases not matched to a gene. CDR3 size: 14 residues. Per the germline V gene, CDR1 is KGHSH and CDR2 is LQKENI. CDR3 sequence: CASSPPGLDLAQYF. The CDR3 nucleotides are TGTGCCAGCTCACCGCCGGGACTAGATTTGGCGCAGTACTTC.

The chain couples TRBV20-1 to TRBJ1-1; D not certain. V lost 6 bases to trimming and J lost 0 bases, with 5 bases between them. The CDR3 loop spans 11 amino acids. Germline V gene lookup returns CDR1 DFQATT and CDR2 SNEGSKA (reference sequence). CDR3 nucleotides: TGCAGTGCATCAGTGAACACTGAAGCTTTCTTT. Translated: CSASVNTEAFF.

This sequence joins TRBV19 and TRBJ2-3; 8 nucleotides align to TRBD2. The junction had 8 bases not matched to a gene; V was cut back by 8 bases and J by 4 bases. This CDR3 is 14 amino acids long. Per germline, CDR1 LNHDA and CDR2 SQIVND (reference sequence). The CDR3 bases are TGTGCCAGTGGGGCCCGGGGGGGCCCAGATACGCAGTATTTT. Translation gives CASGARGGPDTQYF. The complete variable domain, with remaining parts taken from reference TRBV19 and TRBJ2-3, reads DGGITQSPKYLFRKEGQNVTLSCEQNLNHDAMYWYRQDPGQGLRLIYYSQIVNDFQKGDIAEGYSVSREKKESFPLTVTSAQKNPTAFYLCASGARGGPDTQYFGPGTRLTVL.

This clone occurred a few times. This chain connects TRBV5-6 to TRBJ1-5, with D uncertain. The CDR3 is 14 amino acids. Germline CDR1 is SGHDT and CDR2 is YYEEEE. V gave up 0 bases and J gave up 5 bases, with 9 bases separating them. CDR3 nucleotides: TGTGCCAGCAGCTTGGGTGGTCGGGATCAGCCCCAGCATTTT. Protein: CASSLGGRDQPQHF.

This clone was observed a few times. The chain has TRBV19 and TRBJ1-5; unclear D gene. From germline, CDR1 is LNHDA and CDR2 SQIVND (reference sequence). CDR3 size: 15 residues. V was cut by 3 bases and J by 7 bases, with 16 bases left in between. The CDR3 coding sequence is TGTGCCAGTAGTATTGCGGGCGGCTTTCGGCAGCCCCAGCATTTT. Residues: CASSIAGGFRQPQHF.

Points on this clone: The sample holds other DNA sequences that translate to the same CDR3. The chain joins TRBV11-2 to TRBJ1-2; 11 bases agree with TRBD1. V was clipped by 5 bases and J by 8 bases; unmatched bases: 4. The germline gives CDR1 SGHAT, CDR2 FQNNGV. The CDR3 length is 13 residues. The DNA for the CDR3 is TGTGCCAGCAGCGGACAGGGGGCTGGGGGCTACACCTTC. This codes for CASSGQGAGGYTF.

This clone was seen more than once but under ten times. The V and J genes are TRBV6-5 and TRBJ1-1, with D possibly TRBD1 on 5 matching bases. The V gene's germline CDR1 is MNHEY and CDR2 SVGAGI. V was cut by 0 bases and J by 1 base, with 6 bases left in between. The CDR3 extends over 14 amino acids. The CDR3 DNA follows: TGTGCCAGCAGTTACTCGGGGCGGAACACTGAAGCTTTCTTT. Its translation is CASSYSGRNTEAFF.